The rows below give T cell receptor beta chains drawn from one sample of a study of CD8 T cells in Susac syndrome. Each CDR3 protein is one row after TCRdb ran MiXCR on the immunoSEQ multiplex PCR reads. The sample holds hundreds of thousands of distinct CDR3 sequences; 70% to 90% are singletons and the top ten take about 0.11%. The sample comprised CD8+ T cells from PBMCs. All receptors come from a human donor with multiple sclerosis. CDR3s include the opening cysteine and the closing phenylalanine or tryptophan. D genes are given only for firm matches. A row's size may be missing; if present it is once, few, many or a size class.

j_call,v_call,d_call,clone_size,cdr3_aa,cdr3_nt
TRBJ2-6,TRBV20-1,.,.,CSARAPWEAGANVLTF,TGCAGTGCTAGAGCCCCCTGGGAGGCTGGGGCCAACGTCCTGACTTTC
TRBJ1-1,TRBV29-1,.,.,CSASDGNTEAFF,TGCAGCGCCTCCGACGGGAACACTGAAGCTTTCTTT
TRBJ1-2,TRBV4-1,.,.,CASSQVRQDLYGYTF,TGCGCCAGCAGCCAAGTGAGACAGGACCTCTATGGCTACACCTTC
TRBJ2-1,TRBV2,.,.,CASSERATYNEQFF,TGTGCCAGCAGTGAGAGGGCGACCTACAATGAGCAGTTCTTC
TRBJ2-1,TRBV28,TRBD1,.,CAIVDRAYNEQFF,TGTGCCATCGTGGACAGGGCCTACAATGAGCAGTTCTTC
TRBJ2-1,TRBV27,.,.,CASSLLPSTGNEQFF,TGTGCCAGCAGTCTTCTCCCGTCCACAGGGAATGAGCAGTTCTTC
TRBJ1-3,TRBV29-1,TRBD1,.,CSGGDRSYSGNTIYF,TGCAGCGGGGGGGACAGGAGCTACTCTGGAAACACCATATATTTT
TRBJ2-7,TRBV28,TRBD2,.,CASSLVGGPWEQYF,TGTGCCAGCAGTTTAGTGGGAGGGCCTTGGGAGCAGTACTTC
TRBJ2-3,TRBV30,.,once,CAWSVQDADTQYF,TGTGCCTGGAGTGTACAGGACGCAGATACGCAGTATTTT
TRBJ2-4,TRBV29-1,.,.,CSVVDSIQYF,TGCAGCGTCGTAGACAGCATTCAGTACTTC
TRBJ2-1,TRBV28,.,once,CASTLGSYNEQFF,TGTGCCAGCACCTTGGGGTCCTACAATGAGCAGTTCTTC